Listed here is a single T cell receptor beta chain. The CDR3 runs 12 residues. The V and J ends lost 7 bases and 7 bases respectively, with 13 bases between them. Germline-derived CDR1 and CDR2 are SQVTM and ANQGSEA. This sample is drawn from a study of control samples from healthy donors and cancer patients. Data came from immunoSEQ multiplex PCR; TCRdb stores just in-frame clones and leaves some out. The sample consists of some 110,000 clones, around 90% of them appearing once. The material sequenced was blood. This sequence originates from a woman in her 70s in good health. This rearrangement joins TRBV29-1 to TRBJ1-4; a possible D gene is TRBD1 (6 bases). The CDR3 bases are TGCAGCGCAGCGGACAGTGGTGAAAAACTGTTTTTT. This translates into CSAADSGEKLFF. The variable domain in full, with the rest retrieved from reference TRBV29-1 and TRBJ1-4, is SAVISQKPSRDICQRGTSLTIQCQVDSQVTMMFWYRQQPGQSLTLIATANQGSEATYESGFVIDKFPISRPNLTFSTLTVSNMSPEDSSIYLCSAADSGEKLFFGSGTQLSVL.